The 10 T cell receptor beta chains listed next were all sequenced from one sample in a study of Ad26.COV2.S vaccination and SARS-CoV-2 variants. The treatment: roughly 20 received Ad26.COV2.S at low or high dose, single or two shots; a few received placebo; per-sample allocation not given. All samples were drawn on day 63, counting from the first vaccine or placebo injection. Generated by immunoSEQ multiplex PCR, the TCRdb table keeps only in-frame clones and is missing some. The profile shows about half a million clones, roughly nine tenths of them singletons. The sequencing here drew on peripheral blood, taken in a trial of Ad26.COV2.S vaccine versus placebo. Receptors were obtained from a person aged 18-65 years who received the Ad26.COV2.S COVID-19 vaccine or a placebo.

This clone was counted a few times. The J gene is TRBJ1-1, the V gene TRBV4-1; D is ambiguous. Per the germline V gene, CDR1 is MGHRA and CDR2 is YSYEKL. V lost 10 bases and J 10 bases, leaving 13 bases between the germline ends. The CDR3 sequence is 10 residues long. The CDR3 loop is CATPRRAAFF. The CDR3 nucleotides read TGCGCCACCCCAAGGCGAGCAGCTTTCTTT.

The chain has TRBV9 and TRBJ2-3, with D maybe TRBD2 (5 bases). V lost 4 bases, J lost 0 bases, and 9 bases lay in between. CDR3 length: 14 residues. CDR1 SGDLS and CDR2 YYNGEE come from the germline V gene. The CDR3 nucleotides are TGTGCCAGCAGCCCGAGGACTAGCACAGATACGCAGTATTTT. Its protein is CASSPRTSTDTQYF. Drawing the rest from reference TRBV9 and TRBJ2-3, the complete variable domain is DSGVTQTPKHLITATGQRVTLRCSPRSGDLSVYWYQQSLDQGLQFLIQYYNGEERAKGNILERFSAQQFPDLHSELNLSSLELGDSALYFCASSPRTSTDTQYFGPGTRLTVL.

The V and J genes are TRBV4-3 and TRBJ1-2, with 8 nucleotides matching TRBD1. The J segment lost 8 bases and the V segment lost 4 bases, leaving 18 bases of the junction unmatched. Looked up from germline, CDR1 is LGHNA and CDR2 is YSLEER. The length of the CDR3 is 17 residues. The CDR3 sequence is CASSPEGFAGGARGYTF. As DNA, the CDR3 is TGCGCCAGCAGCCCTGAAGGTTTTGCAGGGGGCGCACGGGGCTACACCTTC.

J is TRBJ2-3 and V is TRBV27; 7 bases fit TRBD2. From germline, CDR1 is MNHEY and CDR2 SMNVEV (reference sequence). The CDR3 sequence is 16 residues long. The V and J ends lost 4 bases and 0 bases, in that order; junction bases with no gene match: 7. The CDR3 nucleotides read TGTGCCAGCAGTTCTTGGCCGGGGGGTAGCACAGATACGCAGTATTTT. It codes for CASSSWPGGSTDTQYF.

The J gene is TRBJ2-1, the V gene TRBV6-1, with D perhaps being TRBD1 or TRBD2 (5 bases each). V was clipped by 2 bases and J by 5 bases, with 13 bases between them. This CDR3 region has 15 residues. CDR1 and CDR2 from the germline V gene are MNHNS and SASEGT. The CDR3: CASSEPGRTDNEQFF. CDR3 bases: TGTGCCAGCAGTGAACCGGGACGGACCGACAATGAGCAGTTCTTC.

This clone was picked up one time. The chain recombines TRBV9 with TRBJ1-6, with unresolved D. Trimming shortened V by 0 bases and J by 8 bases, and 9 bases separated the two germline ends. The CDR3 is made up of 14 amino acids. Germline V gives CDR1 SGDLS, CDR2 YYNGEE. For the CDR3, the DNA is TGTGCCAGCAGCGTAGCGCGGGAACATTCACCCCTCCACTTT. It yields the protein CASSVAREHSPLHF.

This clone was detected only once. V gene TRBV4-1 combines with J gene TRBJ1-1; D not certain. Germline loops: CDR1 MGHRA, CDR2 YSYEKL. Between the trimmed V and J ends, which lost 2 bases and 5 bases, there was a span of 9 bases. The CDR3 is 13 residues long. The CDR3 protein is CASSQKFGTEAFF. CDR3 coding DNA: TGCGCCAGCAGCCAAAAATTCGGAACTGAAGCTTTCTTT.

CDR3 region: CAWTPGPTRGTQYF. The DNA for the CDR3 is TGTGCCTGGACGCCGGGACCAACTCGGGGGACCCAGTACTTC. V gene TRBV30 combines with J gene TRBJ2-5, with D tentatively TRBD1 or TRBD2 (5 bases each). This CDR3 contains 14 residues. Deletions cut 4 bases from V and 7 bases from J, with 19 bases between. Germline V gene data show CDR1 as GTSNPN and CDR2 as SVGIG (reference sequence).

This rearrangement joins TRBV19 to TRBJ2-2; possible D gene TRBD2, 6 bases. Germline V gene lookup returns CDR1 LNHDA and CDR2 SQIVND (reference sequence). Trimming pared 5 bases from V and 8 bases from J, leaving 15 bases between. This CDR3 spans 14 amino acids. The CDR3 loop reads CASSGTGVLGELFF. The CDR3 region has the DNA TGTGCCAGTAGTGGGACTGGGGTGTTAGGGGAGCTGTTTTTT.

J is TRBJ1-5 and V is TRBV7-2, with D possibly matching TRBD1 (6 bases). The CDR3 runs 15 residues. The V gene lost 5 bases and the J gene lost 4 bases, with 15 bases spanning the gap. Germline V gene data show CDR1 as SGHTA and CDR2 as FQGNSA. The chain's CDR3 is CASSAPGHLNQPQHF. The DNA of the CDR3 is TGTGCCAGCAGCGCTCCGGGACACTTAAATCAGCCCCAGCATTTT.